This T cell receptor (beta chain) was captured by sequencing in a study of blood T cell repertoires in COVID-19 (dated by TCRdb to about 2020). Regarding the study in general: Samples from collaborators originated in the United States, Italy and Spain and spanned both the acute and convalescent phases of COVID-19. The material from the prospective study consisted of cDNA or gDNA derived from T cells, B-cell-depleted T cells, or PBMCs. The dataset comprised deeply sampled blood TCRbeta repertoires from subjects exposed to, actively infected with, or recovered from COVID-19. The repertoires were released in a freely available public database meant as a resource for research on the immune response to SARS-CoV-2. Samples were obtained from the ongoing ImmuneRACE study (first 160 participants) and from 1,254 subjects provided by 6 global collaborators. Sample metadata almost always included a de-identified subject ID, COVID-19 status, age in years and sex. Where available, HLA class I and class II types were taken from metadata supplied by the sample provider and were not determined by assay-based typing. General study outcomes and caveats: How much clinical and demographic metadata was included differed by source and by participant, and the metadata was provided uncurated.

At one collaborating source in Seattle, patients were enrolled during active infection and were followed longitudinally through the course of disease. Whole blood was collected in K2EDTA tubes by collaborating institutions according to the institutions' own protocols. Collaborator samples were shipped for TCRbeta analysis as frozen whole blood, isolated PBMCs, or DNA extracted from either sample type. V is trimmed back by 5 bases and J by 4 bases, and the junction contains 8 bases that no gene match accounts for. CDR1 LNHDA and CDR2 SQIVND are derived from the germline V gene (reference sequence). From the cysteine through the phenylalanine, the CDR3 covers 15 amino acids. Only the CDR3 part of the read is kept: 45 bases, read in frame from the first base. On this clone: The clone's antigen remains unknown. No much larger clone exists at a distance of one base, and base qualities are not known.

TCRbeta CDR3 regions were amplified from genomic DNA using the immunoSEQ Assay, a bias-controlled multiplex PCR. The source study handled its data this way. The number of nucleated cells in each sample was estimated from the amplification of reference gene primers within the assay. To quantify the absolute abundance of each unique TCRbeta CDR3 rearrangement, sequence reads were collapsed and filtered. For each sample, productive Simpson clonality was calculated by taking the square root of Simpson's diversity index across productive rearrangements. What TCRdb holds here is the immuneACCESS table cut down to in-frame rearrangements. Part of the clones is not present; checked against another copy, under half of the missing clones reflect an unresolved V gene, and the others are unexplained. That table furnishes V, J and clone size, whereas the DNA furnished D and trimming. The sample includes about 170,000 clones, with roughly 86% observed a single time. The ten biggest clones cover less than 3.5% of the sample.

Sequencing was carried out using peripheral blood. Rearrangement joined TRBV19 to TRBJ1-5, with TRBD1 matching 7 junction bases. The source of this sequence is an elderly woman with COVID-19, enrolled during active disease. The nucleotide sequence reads TGTGCCAGTAGTCACTCTAGGGGGCGGAATCAGCCCCAGCATTTT. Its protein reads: CASSHSRGRNQPQHF.